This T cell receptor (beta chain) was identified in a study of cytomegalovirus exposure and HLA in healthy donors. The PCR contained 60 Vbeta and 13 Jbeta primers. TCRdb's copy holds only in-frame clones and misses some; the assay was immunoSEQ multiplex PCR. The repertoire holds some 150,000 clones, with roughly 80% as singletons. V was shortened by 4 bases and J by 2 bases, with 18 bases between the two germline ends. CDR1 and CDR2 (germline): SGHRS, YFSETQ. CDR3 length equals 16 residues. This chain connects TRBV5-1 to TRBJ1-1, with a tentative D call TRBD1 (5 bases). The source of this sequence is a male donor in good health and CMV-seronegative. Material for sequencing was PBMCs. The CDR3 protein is CASSPRGGKVNTEAFF. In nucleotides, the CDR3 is TGCGCCAGCAGCCCCCGGGGGGGAAAAGTCAACACTGAAGCTTTCTTT.